The rows below give T cell receptor beta chains drawn from one sample of a study of Ad26.COV2.S vaccination and SARS-CoV-2 variants. Assay: immunoSEQ multiplex PCR; the TCRdb copy retains only in-frame clones and omits some. The profile covers 75,000 to 100,000 clones, with roughly 85% appearing a single time and about 16% taken by the ten largest. The sequenced sample was peripheral blood, obtained after recovery from COVID-19. These receptors were taken from a human donor who had recovered from COVID-19. The CDR3 runs from the conserved cysteine through the conserved F or W. A D gene is named only where the DNA matches it firmly. Some rows mark clone size as missing; the rest say once, few, many or name a class of expanded clone.

TRBJ2-7 | TRBV7-9 | TRBD2 | NA | TGTGCCAGCAGCGGCATCTCTAGCGGACACTACGAGCAGTACTTC | CASSGISSGHYEQYF
TRBJ2-3 | TRBV5-1 | NA | once | TGCGCCAGCAGCGGACAAGAACCTACAGATACGCAGTATTTT | CASSGQEPTDTQYF
TRBJ2-7 | TRBV7-9 | TRBD2 | NA | TGTGCCAGCAGCACCACTAGCGGATCCTACGAGCAGTACTTC | CASSTTSGSYEQYF
TRBJ2-7 | TRBV6-2/TRBV6-3 | NA | few | TGTGCCAGCAGTTACTTATATCACGGCTCCTACGAGCAGTACTTC | CASSYLYHGSYEQYF
TRBJ2-1 | TRBV11-2 | TRBD1 | NA | TGTGCCAGCAGCCCCGTGACAGGGAGAGACAATGAGCAGTTCTTC | CASSPVTGRDNEQFF
TRBJ2-7 | TRBV28 | NA | NA | TGTGCCAGCAGTTTGGACGTAGACTACGAGCAGTACTTC | CASSLDVDYEQYF
TRBJ2-1 | TRBV5-4 | TRBD1 | NA | TGTGCCAGCAGCTTGGGGCAACGGACAGGGGGCACAGATGAGCAGTTCTTC | CASSLGQRTGGTDEQFF
TRBJ1-3 | TRBV7-8 | NA | NA | TGTGCCAGCAGCTCCTCCCATGTGCCGAGGGGAAACACCATATATTTT | CASSSSHVPRGNTIYF
TRBJ2-3 | TRBV6-5 | NA | NA | TGTGCCAGCAGTTACTCGAACCCTAGCACAGATACGCAGTATTTT | CASSYSNPSTDTQYF
TRBJ2-7 | TRBV12-3/TRBV12-4 | NA | once | TGTGCCAGCAGTTTCCAAATACCCTACGAGCAGTACTTC | CASSFQIPYEQYF
TRBJ1-4 | TRBV18 | NA | NA | TGTGCCAGCTCACAAGGGGTAACTAATGAAAAACTGTTTTTT | CASSQGVTNEKLFF
TRBJ2-1 | TRBV12-3/TRBV12-4 | TRBD1 | NA | TGTGCCAGCAGTACAACAGGGGGCAATGAGCAGTTCTTC | CASSTTGGNEQFF
TRBJ1-4 | TRBV28 | NA | NA | TGTGCCAGCAGTTTGGGAGGGGAGGTGGAAAAACTGTTTTTT | CASSLGGEVEKLFF
TRBJ2-1 | TRBV7-8 | TRBD2 | NA | TGTGCCAGCAGCCCCAGCGGGACTGGTAGTGGGAATGAGCAGTTCTTC | CASSPSGTGSGNEQFF
TRBJ2-7 | TRBV6-6 | TRBD1 | NA | TGTGCCAGCAGACTCAGAACAGGGGGCGAGCAGTACTTC | CASRLRTGGEQYF
TRBJ1-1 | TRBV20-1 | NA | NA | TGCAGTGCTAGGGTACAGTATGAAGCTTTCTTT | CSARVQYEAFF
TRBJ2-5 | TRBV7-9 | NA | NA | TGTGCCAGCAGCTTAGGGTTCTATCGGATGCAAGAGACCCAGTACTTC | CASSLGFYRMQETQYF
TRBJ2-7 | TRBV5-6 | TRBD1 | NA | TGTGCCAGCAGCCGGGACAGGATCCACGAGCAGTACTTC | CASSRDRIHEQYF
TRBJ2-7 | TRBV7-7 | TRBD2 | NA | TGTGCCAGCAGCCCCCGAGGACTAGGGGACGAGCAGTACTTC | CASSPRGLGDEQYF
TRBJ2-5 | TRBV7-9 | NA | NA | TGTGCCAGCAGCTTTAAAAGGGAGACCCAGTACTTC | CASSFKRETQYF
TRBJ2-5 | TRBV7-2 | NA | NA | TGTGCCAGCAGCTTAGAGGGACAGATCGGGGGGTACCAAGAGACCCAGTACTTC | CASSLEGQIGGYQETQYF
TRBJ2-7 | TRBV5-5 | NA | NA | TGTGCCAGCAGCTTGGAGCGGCCTACCTACGAGCAGTACTTC | CASSLERPTYEQYF
TRBJ2-6 | TRBV7-9 | NA | NA | TGTGCCAGCACCACGACGTGGCAGGGAATTAACCAACTGGGCTCTGGGGCCAACGTCCTGACTTTC | CASTTTWQGINQLGSGANVLTF
TRBJ2-1 | TRBV27 | TRBD2 | NA | TGTGCCAGCAGTTTAAGTAGCGGGAGCTCCTACAATGAGCAGTTCTTC | CASSLSSGSSYNEQFF
TRBJ2-2 | TRBV28 | NA | once | TGTGCCAGCAGTTTAATGTTCGGGGAGCTGTTTTTT | CASSLMFGELFF